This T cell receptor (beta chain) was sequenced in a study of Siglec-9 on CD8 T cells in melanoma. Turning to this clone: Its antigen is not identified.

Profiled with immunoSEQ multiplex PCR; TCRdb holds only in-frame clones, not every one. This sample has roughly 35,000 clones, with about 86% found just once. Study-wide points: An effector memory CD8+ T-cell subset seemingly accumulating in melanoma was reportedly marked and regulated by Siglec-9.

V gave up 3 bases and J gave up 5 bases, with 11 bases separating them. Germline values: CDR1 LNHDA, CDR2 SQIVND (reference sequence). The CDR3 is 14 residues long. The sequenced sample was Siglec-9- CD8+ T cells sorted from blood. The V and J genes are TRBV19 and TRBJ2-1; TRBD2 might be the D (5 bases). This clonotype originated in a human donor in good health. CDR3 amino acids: CASSIGQRNNEQFF. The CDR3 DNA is TGTGCCAGTAGTATCGGTCAGCGGAACAATGAGCAGTTCTTC. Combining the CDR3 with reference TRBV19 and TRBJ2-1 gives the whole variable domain DGGITQSPKYLFRKEGQNVTLSCEQNLNHDAMYWYRQDPGQGLRLIYYSQIVNDFQKGDIAEGYSVSREKKESFPLTVTSAQKNPTAFYLCASSIGQRNNEQFFGPGTRLTVL.